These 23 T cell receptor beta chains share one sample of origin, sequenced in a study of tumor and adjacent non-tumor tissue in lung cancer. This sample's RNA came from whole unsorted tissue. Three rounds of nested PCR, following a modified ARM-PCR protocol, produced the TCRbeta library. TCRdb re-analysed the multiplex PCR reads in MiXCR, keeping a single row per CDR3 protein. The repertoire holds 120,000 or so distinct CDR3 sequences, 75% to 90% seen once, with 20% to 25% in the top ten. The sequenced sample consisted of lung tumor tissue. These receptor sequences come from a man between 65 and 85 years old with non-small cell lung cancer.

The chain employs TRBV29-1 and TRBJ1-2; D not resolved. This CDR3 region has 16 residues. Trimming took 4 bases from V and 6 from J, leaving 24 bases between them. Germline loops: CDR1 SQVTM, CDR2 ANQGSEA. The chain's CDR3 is CSVVLFQSSGDDGYTF. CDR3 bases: TGCAGCGTTGTCCTCTTTCAATCCTCGGGAGATGATGGCTACACCTTC.

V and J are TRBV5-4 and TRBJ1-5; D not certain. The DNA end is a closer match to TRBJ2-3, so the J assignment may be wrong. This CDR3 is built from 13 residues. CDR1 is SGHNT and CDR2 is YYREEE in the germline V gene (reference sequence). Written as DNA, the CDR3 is TGTGCCAGCAGCTTGGACCGAAATCAGCTCCAGTATTTT. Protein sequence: CASSLDRNQLQYF.

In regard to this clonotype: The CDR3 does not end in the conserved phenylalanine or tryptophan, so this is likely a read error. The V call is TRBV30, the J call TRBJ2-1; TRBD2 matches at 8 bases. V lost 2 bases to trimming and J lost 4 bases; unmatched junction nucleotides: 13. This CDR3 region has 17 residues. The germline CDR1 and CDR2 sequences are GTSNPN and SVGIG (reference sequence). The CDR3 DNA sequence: TGTGCCTGGAGTACCCGGGTGATAGCGGGAACTTACAATGAGCAGTTCTCC. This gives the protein CAWSTRVIAGTYNEQFS.

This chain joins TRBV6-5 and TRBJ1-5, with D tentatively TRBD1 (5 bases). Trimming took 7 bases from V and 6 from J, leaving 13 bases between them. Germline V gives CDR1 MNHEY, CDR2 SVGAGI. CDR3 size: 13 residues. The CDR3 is CASTQGPIQPQHF. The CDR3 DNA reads TGTGCCAGCACTCAGGGTCCGATTCAGCCCCAGCATTTT.

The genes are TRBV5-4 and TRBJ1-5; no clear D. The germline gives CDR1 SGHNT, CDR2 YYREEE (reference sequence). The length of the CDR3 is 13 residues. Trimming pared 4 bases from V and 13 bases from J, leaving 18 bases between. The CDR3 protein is CASSLDRNRPQHF. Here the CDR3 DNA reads TGTGCCAGCAGCCTGGACCGAAATCGGCCACAGCATTTT.

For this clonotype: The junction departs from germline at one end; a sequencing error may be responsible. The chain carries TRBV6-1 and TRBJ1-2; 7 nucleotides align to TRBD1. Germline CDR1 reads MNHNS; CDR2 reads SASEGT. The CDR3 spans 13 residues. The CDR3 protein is CANSEARGFAYTF. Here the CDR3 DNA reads TGTGCCAACAGTGAAGCCAGGGGGTTTGCCTACACCTTC.

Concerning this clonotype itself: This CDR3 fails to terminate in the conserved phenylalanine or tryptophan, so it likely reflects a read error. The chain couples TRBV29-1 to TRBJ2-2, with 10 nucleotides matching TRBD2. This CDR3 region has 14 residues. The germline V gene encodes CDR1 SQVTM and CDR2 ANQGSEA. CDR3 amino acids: CSADVAGGTWELFI. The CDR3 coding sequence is TGTAGCGCTGACGTAGCGGGGGGCACCTGGGAGCTGTTTATT.

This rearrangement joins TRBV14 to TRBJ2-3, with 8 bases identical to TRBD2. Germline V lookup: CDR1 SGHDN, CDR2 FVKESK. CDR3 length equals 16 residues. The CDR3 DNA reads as TGTGCTAGTAGCCCGACAGCGGGAGTTCTCCCAGATACGCAGTATTTT. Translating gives CASSPTAGVLPDTQYF.

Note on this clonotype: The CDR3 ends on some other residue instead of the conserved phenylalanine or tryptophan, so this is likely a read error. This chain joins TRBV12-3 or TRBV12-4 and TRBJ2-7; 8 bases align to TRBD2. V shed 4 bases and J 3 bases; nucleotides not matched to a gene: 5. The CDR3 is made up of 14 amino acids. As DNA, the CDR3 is TGTGCCAGCAGTTCATCGGGGGGGCGCTACGAGCAGTACTAC. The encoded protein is CASSSSGGRYEQYY.

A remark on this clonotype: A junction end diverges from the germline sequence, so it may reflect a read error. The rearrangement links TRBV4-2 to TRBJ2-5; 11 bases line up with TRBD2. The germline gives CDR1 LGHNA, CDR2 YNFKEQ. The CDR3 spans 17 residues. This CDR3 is CDSSQIVTSGRQETQYF. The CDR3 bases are TGTGACAGCAGCCAAATTGTCACTAGCGGGAGACAAGAGACCCAGTACTTC.

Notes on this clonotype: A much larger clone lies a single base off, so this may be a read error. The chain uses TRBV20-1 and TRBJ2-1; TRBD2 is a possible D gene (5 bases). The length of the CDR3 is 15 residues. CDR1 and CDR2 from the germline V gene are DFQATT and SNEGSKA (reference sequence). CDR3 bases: TGCAGTGCTAGAGTGACCGGGATCTCCTACGATGAGCAGTTCTTC. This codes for CSARVTGISYDEQFF.

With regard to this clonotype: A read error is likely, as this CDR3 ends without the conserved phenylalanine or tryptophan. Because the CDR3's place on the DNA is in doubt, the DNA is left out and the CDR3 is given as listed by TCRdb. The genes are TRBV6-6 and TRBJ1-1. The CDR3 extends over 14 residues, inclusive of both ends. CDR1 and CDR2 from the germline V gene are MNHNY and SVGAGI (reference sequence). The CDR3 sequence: CASSYQVGNTEALS.

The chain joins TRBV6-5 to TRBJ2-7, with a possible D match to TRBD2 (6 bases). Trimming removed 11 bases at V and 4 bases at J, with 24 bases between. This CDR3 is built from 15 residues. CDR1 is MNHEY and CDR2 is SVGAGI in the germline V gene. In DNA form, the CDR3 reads TGTGCCGTCGGAATTAGACTAGTAGGCTCTTACGAGCAGTACTTC. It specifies CAVGIRLVGSYEQYF.

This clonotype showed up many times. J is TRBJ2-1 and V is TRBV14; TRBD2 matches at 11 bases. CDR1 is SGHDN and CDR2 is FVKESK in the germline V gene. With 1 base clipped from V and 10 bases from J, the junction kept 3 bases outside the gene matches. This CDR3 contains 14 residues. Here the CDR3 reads CASSQGVAGGEQFF. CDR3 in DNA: TGTGCCAGCAGCCAAGGAGTAGCGGGGGGGGAGCAGTTCTTC.

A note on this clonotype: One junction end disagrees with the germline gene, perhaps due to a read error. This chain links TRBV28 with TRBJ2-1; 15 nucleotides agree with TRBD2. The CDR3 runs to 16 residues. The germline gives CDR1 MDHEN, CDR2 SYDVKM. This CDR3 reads CVSGGLAGGFWNEQFF. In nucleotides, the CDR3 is TGTGTCAGCGGAGGACTAGCGGGAGGGTTCTGGAATGAGCAGTTCTTC.

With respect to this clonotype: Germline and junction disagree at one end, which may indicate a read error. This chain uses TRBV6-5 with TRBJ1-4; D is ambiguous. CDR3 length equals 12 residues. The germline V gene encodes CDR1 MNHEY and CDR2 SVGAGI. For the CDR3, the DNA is TGTGCTAGCAGGCCAACTGTTCGTGAACTGTTTTTT. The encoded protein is CASRPTVRELFF.

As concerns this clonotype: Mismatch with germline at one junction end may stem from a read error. The CDR3 bases are TGTGCCAGTAGTATCCGGGACCCCCTTCTGAGGGAGCAGTACTTT. It encodes CASSIRDPLLREQYF. This chain links TRBV12-3 or TRBV12-4 with TRBJ2-7; D tentatively reads TRBD1 or TRBD2 (5 bases each). The CDR3 runs 15 residues.

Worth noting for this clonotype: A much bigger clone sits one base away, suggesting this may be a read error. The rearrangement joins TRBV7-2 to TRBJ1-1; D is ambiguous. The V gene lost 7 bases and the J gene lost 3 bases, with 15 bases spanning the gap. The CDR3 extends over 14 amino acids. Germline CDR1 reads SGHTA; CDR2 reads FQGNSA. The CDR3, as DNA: TGTGCCAGCATCAACGGGAACGTGGACACTGAAGCTTTCTTT. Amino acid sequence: CASINGNVDTEAFF.

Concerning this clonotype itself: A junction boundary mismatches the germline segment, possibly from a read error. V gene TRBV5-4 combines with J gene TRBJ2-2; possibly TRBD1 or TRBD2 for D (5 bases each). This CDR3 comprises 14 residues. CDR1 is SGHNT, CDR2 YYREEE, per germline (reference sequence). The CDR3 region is CACSPLGGAGELFF. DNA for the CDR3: TGTGCCTGCAGTCCCCTTGGGGGAGCCGGGGAGCTGTTTTTT.

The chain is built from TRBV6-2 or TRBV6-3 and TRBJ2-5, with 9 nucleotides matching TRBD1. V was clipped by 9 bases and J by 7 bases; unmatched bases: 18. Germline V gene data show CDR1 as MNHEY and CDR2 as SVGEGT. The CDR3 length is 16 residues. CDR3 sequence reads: CASSPRGQGIRGTQYF. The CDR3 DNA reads TGTGCCAGTAGCCCCCGTGGACAGGGGATTAGGGGGACCCAGTACTTC.

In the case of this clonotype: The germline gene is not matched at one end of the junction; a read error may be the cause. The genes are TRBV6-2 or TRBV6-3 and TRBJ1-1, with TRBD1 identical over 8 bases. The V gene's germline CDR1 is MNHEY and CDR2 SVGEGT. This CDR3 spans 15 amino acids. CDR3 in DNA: TGTGCCAGCAGTACGAGACAGGGGACAAATACTGTAGCTTTCTTT. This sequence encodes CASSTRQGTNTVAFF.

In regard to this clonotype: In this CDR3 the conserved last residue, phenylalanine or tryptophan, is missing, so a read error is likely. The CDR3 DNA reads TGTGCCAGCAACTTAAAGACAGGGTGGATGAGCACTGAAGCTTTCTCT. Translated: CASNLKTGWMSTEAFS. The chain carries TRBV11-3 and TRBJ1-1; 7 bases match TRBD1. The germline gives CDR1 SGHNT, CDR2 YENEEA. The CDR3 is 16 residues long.

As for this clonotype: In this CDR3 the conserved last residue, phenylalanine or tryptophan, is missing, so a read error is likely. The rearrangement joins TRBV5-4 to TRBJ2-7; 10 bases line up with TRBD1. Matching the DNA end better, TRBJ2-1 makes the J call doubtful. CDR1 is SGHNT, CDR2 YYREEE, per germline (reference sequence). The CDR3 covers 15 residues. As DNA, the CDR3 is TGTGCCAGCAGCACGGACAGGGGGTACTCCTACGAACAGTTCCTC. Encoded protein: CASSTDRGYSYEQFL.